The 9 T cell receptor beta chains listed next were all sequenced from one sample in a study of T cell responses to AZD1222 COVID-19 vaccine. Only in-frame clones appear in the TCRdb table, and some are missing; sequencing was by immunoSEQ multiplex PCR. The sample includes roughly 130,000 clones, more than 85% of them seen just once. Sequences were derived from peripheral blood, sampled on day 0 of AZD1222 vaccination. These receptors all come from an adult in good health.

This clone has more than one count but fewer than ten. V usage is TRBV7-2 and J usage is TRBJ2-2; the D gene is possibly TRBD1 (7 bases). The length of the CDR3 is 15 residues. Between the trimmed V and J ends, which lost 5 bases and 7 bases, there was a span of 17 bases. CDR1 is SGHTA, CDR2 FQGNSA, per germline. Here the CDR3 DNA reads TGTGCCAGCAGCCCCCACAGGGGAGGAAGCGGGGAGCTGTTTTTT. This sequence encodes CASSPHRGGSGELFF.

DNA of the CDR3: TGTGCCAGCAATGGGCGTAATGAGCAGTTCTTC. As protein: CASNGRNEQFF. J is TRBJ2-1 and V is TRBV27; no clear D gene. The V gene lost 7 bases and the J gene lost 7 bases, with 8 bases spanning the gap. Germline values: CDR1 MNHEY, CDR2 SMNVEV (reference sequence). This CDR3 is built from 11 residues.

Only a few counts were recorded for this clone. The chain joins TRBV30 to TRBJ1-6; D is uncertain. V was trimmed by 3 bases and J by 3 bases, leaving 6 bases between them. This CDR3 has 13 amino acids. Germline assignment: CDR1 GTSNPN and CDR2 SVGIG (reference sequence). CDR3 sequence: CAWSLDYNSPLHF. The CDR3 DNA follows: TGTGCCTGGAGCCTCGACTATAATTCACCCCTCCACTTT. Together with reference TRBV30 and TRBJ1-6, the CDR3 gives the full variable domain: SQTIHQWPATLVQPVGSPLSLECTVEGTSNPNLYWYRQAAGRGLQLLFYSVGIGQISSEVPQNLSASRPQDRQFILSSKKLLLSDSGFYLCAWSLDYNSPLHFGNGTRLTVT.

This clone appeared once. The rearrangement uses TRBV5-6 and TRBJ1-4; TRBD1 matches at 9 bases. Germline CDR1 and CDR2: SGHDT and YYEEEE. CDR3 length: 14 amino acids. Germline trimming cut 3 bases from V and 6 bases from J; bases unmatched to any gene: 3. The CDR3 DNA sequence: TGTGCCAGCAGCTCCGGACAGGGGTATGAAAAACTGTTTTTT. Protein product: CASSSGQGYEKLFF.

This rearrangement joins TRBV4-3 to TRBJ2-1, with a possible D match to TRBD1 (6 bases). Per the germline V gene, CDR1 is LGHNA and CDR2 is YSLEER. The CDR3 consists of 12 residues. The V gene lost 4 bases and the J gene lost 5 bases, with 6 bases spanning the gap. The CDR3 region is CASSRTDNEQFF. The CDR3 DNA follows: TGCGCCAGCAGCCGGACAGACAATGAGCAGTTCTTC.

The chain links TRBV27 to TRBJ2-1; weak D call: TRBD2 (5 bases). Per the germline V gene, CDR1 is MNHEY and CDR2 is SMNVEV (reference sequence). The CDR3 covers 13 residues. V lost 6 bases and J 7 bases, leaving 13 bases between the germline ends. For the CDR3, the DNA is TGTGCCAGCAGCGCGTCTACGGGGAATGAGCAGTTCTTC. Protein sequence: CASSASTGNEQFF.

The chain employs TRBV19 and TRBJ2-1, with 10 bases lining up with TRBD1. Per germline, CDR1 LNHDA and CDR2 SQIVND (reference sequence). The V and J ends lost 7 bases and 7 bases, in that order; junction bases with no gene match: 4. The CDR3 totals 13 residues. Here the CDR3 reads CASKRQGANEQFF. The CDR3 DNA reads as TGTGCCAGTAAGCGACAGGGGGCAAATGAGCAGTTCTTC.

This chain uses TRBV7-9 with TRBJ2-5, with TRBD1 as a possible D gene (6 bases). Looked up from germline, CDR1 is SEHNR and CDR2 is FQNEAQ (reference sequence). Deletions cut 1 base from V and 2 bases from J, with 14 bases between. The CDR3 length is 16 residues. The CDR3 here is CASSLGGGVGQETQYF. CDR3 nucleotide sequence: TGTGCCAGCAGCTTAGGAGGGGGTGTAGGGCAAGAGACCCAGTACTTC.

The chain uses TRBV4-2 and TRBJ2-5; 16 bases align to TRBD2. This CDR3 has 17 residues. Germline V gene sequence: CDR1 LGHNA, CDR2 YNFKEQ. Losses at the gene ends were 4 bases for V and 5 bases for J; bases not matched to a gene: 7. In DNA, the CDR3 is TGTGCCAGCAGCCCAGGGACTAGCGGGAGGGGGGCGGAGACCCAGTACTTC. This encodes CASSPGTSGRGAETQYF.